The 26 T cell receptor beta chains presented below share a single source sample, sequenced in a study of beta chain features in type 1 diabetes. The sequenced template was cDNA made from the entire isolated RNA. Assay: immunoSEQ multiplex PCR; the TCRdb copy retains only in-frame clones and omits some. The repertoire has 120,000 to 150,000 clones, around 51% of them found once; the top ten carry roughly 0.42%. The specimen was Tregs from blood. The receptors derive from a young man in good health.

The V and J genes are TRBV2 and TRBJ2-1; the D gene is possibly TRBD2 (6 bases). V gave up 5 bases and J gave up 13 bases, with 12 bases separating them. Germline V gives CDR1 SNHLY, CDR2 FYNNEI. The CDR3 runs to 11 residues. CDR3 amino acids: CASSKLAHQFF. CDR3 in DNA: TGTGCCAGCAGTAAACTAGCTCACCAGTTCTTC.

V is TRBV9 and J is TRBJ2-3; D not certain. Germline V gene sequence: CDR1 SGDLS, CDR2 YYNGEE. The CDR3 extends over 17 amino acids. The V and J ends lost 4 bases and 3 bases respectively, with 21 bases between them. The CDR3 DNA follows: TGTGCCAGCAGCCCCCGCGGAATCGGGTTCTCGACAGATACGCAGTATTTT. It specifies CASSPRGIGFSTDTQYF. The entire variable domain, with the rest obtained from reference TRBV9 and TRBJ2-3, is as follows: DSGVTQTPKHLITATGQRVTLRCSPRSGDLSVYWYQQSLDQGLQFLIQYYNGEERAKGNILERFSAQQFPDLHSELNLSSLELGDSALYFCASSPRGIGFSTDTQYFGPGTRLTVL.

The V gene is TRBV6-6, the J gene TRBJ2-7; 8 nucleotides agree with TRBD1. Germline lookup yields CDR1 MNHNY and CDR2 SVGAGI (reference sequence). V shed 0 bases and J 3 bases; nucleotides not matched to a gene: 1. This CDR3 has 14 amino acids. In DNA form, the CDR3 reads TGTGCCAGCAGTTACTCCACAGGGGGCTACGAGCAGTACTTC. Its protein product is CASSYSTGGYEQYF.

The rearrangement joins TRBV21-1 to TRBJ2-7; the table's D call TRBD2 went unverified against the DNA. TRBV21-1 is assigned pseudogene status. The CDR3 is 14 amino acids. DNA for the CDR3: TGTGCCACCCTTTTGGGGAGCGGTCCCTACGAGCAGTACTTC. As protein: CATLLGSGPYEQYF.

The rearrangement uses TRBV9 and TRBJ2-1; D is undetermined. V was shortened by 3 bases and J by 0 bases, with 10 bases between the two germline ends. This CDR3 is built from 15 residues. From germline, CDR1 is SGDLS and CDR2 YYNGEE. The CDR3 is CASSARQSSYNEQFF. The CDR3 DNA reads TGTGCCAGCAGCGCCAGGCAGAGCTCCTACAATGAGCAGTTCTTC.

To note about this clone: This specimen includes other DNA sequences encoding the same CDR3. The chain uses TRBV5-1 and TRBJ1-1; D perhaps matches TRBD1 (5 bases). The germline gives CDR1 SGHRS, CDR2 YFSETQ. The ends were cut back, 2 bases at V and 3 bases at J, with 8 bases in the middle. This CDR3 has 13 residues. This CDR3 reads CASSFGGDTEAFF. In DNA form, the CDR3 reads TGCGCCAGCAGCTTTGGGGGGGACACTGAAGCTTTCTTT.

V usage is TRBV4-2 and J usage is TRBJ2-5, with 11 bases aligning to TRBD2. Germline V gene lookup returns CDR1 LGHNA and CDR2 YNFKEQ. The CDR3 is made up of 15 amino acids. V lost 4 bases, J lost 4 bases, and 5 bases stayed unmatched. DNA of the CDR3: TGTGCCAGCAGCCCAAGAACTAGCGGGGGAGAGACCCAGTACTTC. This gives the protein CASSPRTSGGETQYF.

The chain employs TRBV7-8 and TRBJ1-1, with D possibly TRBD1 on 5 matching bases. Between the trimmed V and J ends, which lost 2 bases and 3 bases, there was a span of 7 bases. CDR1 and CDR2 (germline): SGHVS, FQNEAQ. This CDR3 has 13 amino acids. CDR3 DNA: TGTGCCAGCAGCTTAAGCAGGGACACTGAAGCTTTCTTT. Translating gives CASSLSRDTEAFF.

This clone appeared a few times. The chain joins TRBV4-2 to TRBJ1-3; unclear D gene. V shed 2 bases and J shed 0 bases, with 11 bases lying between them. The CDR3 is made up of 16 amino acids. CDR1 is LGHNA, CDR2 YNFKEQ, per germline. CDR3 in amino acids: CASSQIARSSGNTIYF. DNA of the CDR3: TGTGCCAGCAGCCAAATCGCACGGAGCTCTGGAAACACCATATATTTT.

The chain couples TRBV27 to TRBJ2-7; D possibly corresponds to TRBD1 (5 bases). Deletions cut 4 bases from V and 3 bases from J, with 10 bases between. The germline V gene has CDR1 MNHEY and CDR2 SMNVEV (reference sequence). The CDR3 extends over 13 amino acids. CDR3 DNA: TGTGCCAGCAGTTCCAGGGCCCTCTACGAGCAGTACTTC. Its protein product is CASSSRALYEQYF.

The sample holds a few counts of this clone. The CDR3 nucleotides read TGTGCCAGCAGAATACCAGGGAGGTCCACTGAAGCTTTCTTT. Translating gives CASRIPGRSTEAFF. This chain joins TRBV28 and TRBJ1-1, with D perhaps TRBD1 (5 bases). CDR1 and CDR2 (germline): MDHEN, SYDVKM. The V and J ends lost 6 bases and 4 bases respectively, with 15 bases between them. This CDR3 comprises 14 residues. Together with reference TRBV28 and TRBJ1-1, the CDR3 gives the full variable domain: DVKVTQSSRYLVKRTGEKVFLECVQDMDHENMFWYRQDPGLGLRLIYFSYDVKMKEKGDIPEGYSVSREKKERFSLILESASTNQTSMYLCASRIPGRSTEAFFGQGTRLTVV.

The V and J genes are TRBV18 and TRBJ1-5, with 8 bases aligning to TRBD1. Losses at the gene ends were 3 bases for V and 2 bases for J; bases not matched to a gene: 6. The CDR3 is made up of 16 amino acids. Germline V gene lookup returns CDR1 KGHSH and CDR2 LQKENI. In DNA, the CDR3 is TGTGCCAGCTCACCTTCAGGGGGCTTGGGCAATCAGCCCCAGCATTTT. This gives the protein CASSPSGGLGNQPQHF.

The chain uses TRBV18 and TRBJ1-1; a weak D match, TRBD1 (6 bases). Trimming cost V 6 bases and J 3 bases, with 8 bases left between them. The germline V gene encodes CDR1 KGHSH and CDR2 LQKENI. The CDR3 loop spans 12 amino acids. CDR3 region: CASSDSYTEAFF. In DNA, the CDR3 is TGTGCCAGCTCGGACAGCTACACTGAAGCTTTCTTT.

J is TRBJ2-7 and V is TRBV4-3; 7 nucleotides align to TRBD2. This CDR3 region has 15 residues. Looked up from germline, CDR1 is LGHNA and CDR2 is YSLEER. J gave up 0 bases and V 4 bases, and 6 bases lay outside the gene matches. CDR3 sequence reads: CASSLTLASSYEQYF. In DNA, the CDR3 is TGCGCCAGCAGCCTGACACTAGCGTCCTCCTACGAGCAGTACTTC.

This rearrangement joins TRBV5-8 to TRBJ1-3; no reliable D call. Trimming shortened V by 4 bases and J by 0 bases, and 8 bases separated the two germline ends. The length of the CDR3 is 14 residues. Germline CDR1 and CDR2: SGHTS and YDEGEE. This CDR3 is CASSRVYSGNTIYF. Here the CDR3 DNA reads TGTGCCAGCAGCCGGGTTTACTCTGGAAACACCATATATTTT.

The V gene is TRBV18, the J gene TRBJ2-1; TRBD2 matches 9 bases. Germline loops: CDR1 KGHSH, CDR2 LQKENI. Trimming at V came to 3 bases and at J to 0 bases, leaving 6 bases not matched to a gene. This CDR3 is built from 17 residues. The chain's CDR3 is CASSPERGVLSYNEQFF. Here the CDR3 DNA reads TGTGCCAGCTCACCCGAGCGGGGGGTCCTCTCCTACAATGAGCAGTTCTTC.

This chain connects TRBV29-1 to TRBJ1-2; D perhaps matches TRBD1 (5 bases). The CDR3 runs to 17 residues. The germline gives CDR1 SQVTM, CDR2 ANQGSEA. V dropped 4 bases and J dropped 3 bases, with 24 bases sitting between them. The CDR3 sequence is CSVGGAAPAGIHYGYTF. The CDR3 bases are TGCAGCGTTGGGGGCGCTGCGCCAGCCGGTATCCACTATGGCTACACCTTC.

J is TRBJ2-7 and V is TRBV18; 7 bases are a match to TRBD1. Looked up from germline, CDR1 is KGHSH and CDR2 is LQKENI. CDR3 length: 15 residues. Trimming at V came to 5 bases and at J to 5 bases, leaving 12 bases not matched to a gene. This chain's CDR3 is CASSSRQGERNEQYF. In DNA, the CDR3 is TGTGCCAGCTCATCCCGACAGGGAGAAAGGAACGAGCAGTACTTC.

J is TRBJ1-4 and V is TRBV7-2, with a tentative D call TRBD1 (6 bases). Germline assignment: CDR1 SGHTA and CDR2 FQGNSA. V was shortened by 7 bases and J by 10 bases, with 16 bases between the two germline ends. The CDR3 has 13 residues. The CDR3 spells CASNQGPGGKLFF. The CDR3 DNA reads TGTGCCAGCAACCAGGGGCCGGGGGGAAAACTGTTTTTT.

The V and J genes are TRBV6-1 and TRBJ1-2, with D unclear. Germline values: CDR1 MNHNS, CDR2 SASEGT. The CDR3 consists of 12 residues. Between the trimmed V and J ends, which lost 6 bases and 4 bases, there was a span of 9 bases. CDR3 amino acids: CASRPVGYGYTF. The CDR3 nucleotides are TGTGCCAGCAGGCCGGTCGGCTATGGCTACACCTTC.

The gene calls are TRBV23-1 and TRBJ1-2; TRBD1 agrees at 7 bases. TRBV23-1 is known as an ORF, though its function is uncertain. The CDR3 spans 14 residues. Trimming took 6 bases from V and 0 from J; bases not matched to a gene: 4. This CDR3 is CASRQGGPNYGYTF. CDR3 coding DNA: TGCGCCAGCAGGCAGGGGGGCCCTAACTATGGCTACACCTTC.

The genes are TRBV9 and TRBJ2-5; a possible D gene is TRBD2 (7 bases). The V gene's germline CDR1 is SGDLS and CDR2 YYNGEE. Trimming stripped 3 bases from V and 5 bases from J, with 20 bases between. The CDR3 loop spans 16 amino acids. The DNA for the CDR3 is TGTGCCAGCAGCGCCGGGGGTGGGGGGGGCAGCGAGACCCAGTACTTC. It is translated as CASSAGGGGGSETQYF.

This clone was seen once. This chain links TRBV18 with TRBJ2-2; D is undetermined. Trimming pared 2 bases from V and 3 bases from J, leaving 7 bases between. This CDR3 is 14 amino acids long. CDR1 and CDR2 (germline): KGHSH, LQKENI. This CDR3 is CASSPMEYTGELFF. CDR3 in DNA: TGTGCCAGCTCACCAATGGAGTACACCGGGGAGCTGTTTTTT. Looking up the rest from reference TRBV18 and TRBJ2-2 gives the full variable domain: NAGVMQNPRHLVRRRGQEARLRCSPMKGHSHVYWYRQLPEEGLKFMVYLQKENIIDESGMPKERFSAEFPKEGPSILRIQQVVRGDSAAYFCASSPMEYTGELFFGEGSRLTVL.

CDR3 in DNA: TGTGCCAGCAGCAATAACAGGCTAACGGGCACAGATACGCAGTATTTT. Its translation: CASSNNRLTGTDTQYF. The gene calls are TRBV27 and TRBJ2-3; TRBD1 might be the D (5 bases). The CDR3 runs 16 residues. Germline V CDR1 and CDR2: MNHEY, SMNVEV (reference sequence). Trimming stripped 6 bases from V and 1 base from J, with 17 bases between.

This chain connects TRBV5-1 to TRBJ2-1; D may be TRBD2 (5 bases). CDR1 SGHRS and CDR2 YFSETQ come from the germline V gene. V lost 4 bases and J lost 7, with 18 bases in between. The CDR3 is made up of 15 amino acids. The CDR3: CASSHGLAATNEQFF. CDR3 nucleotides: TGCGCCAGCAGCCATGGCCTAGCAGCCACTAATGAGCAGTTCTTC.

V and J are TRBV6-5 and TRBJ1-6; D may be TRBD1 (5 bases). Germline V lookup: CDR1 MNHEY, CDR2 SVGAGI. The germline V and J ends were trimmed by 0 bases and 9 bases, with 12 bases remaining between them. The CDR3 extends over 15 amino acids. The CDR3 DNA reads as TGTGCCAGCAGTTACTCGCAGGGATTCCCTTCACCCCTCCACTTT. Residues: CASSYSQGFPSPLHF.